The present TCR beta chain was sequenced within a study of blood T cell repertoires in COVID-19. Study as a whole: Samples representing acute and convalescent COVID-19 were sourced from the United States, Italy and Spain. T cells, B-cell-depleted T cells, or PBMCs provided the cDNA or gDNA that served as material.

Per the original methods: Reference gene primer amplification yielded estimated nucleated cell counts. Profiled with immunoSEQ multiplex PCR; TCRdb holds only in-frame clones, not every one. From that table come the V and J calls and clone size; the DNA was used to work out D and trimming. The table records 200,000 to 250,000 clones, 65% to 90% of them present only once. The V and J ends lost 2 bases and 7 bases respectively, with 11 bases between them. CDR1 is MDHEN, CDR2 SYDVKM, per germline. This CDR3 spans 14 amino acids. This receptor was obtained from a woman in her 70s with acute or convalescent COVID-19. The chain recombines TRBV28 with TRBJ1-4, with D maybe TRBD1 (5 bases). Sequences were obtained from peripheral blood. This CDR3 is CASSLRTPGEKLFF. CDR3 nucleotides: TGTGCCAGCAGTTTAAGGACACCCGGTGAAAAACTGTTTTTT.